This TCR beta chain was recovered during a study of shared clonotypes between healthy human individuals. Across the study: Three plates each covered CD4 naive and memory; CD8 naive two, CD8 memory one. Study-wide findings and caveats: Tissues were not sampled, only blood, and their repertoires likely differ. The small donor group covered limited genetic and exposure diversity.

CD45RO-negative CD8 cells positively selected for CCR7 made up the naive population, which excluded terminally differentiated effector memory CD45RA+ cells. The germline CDR1 and CDR2 sequences are SEHNR and FQNEAQ (reference sequence). This CDR3 is 17 amino acids long. V shed 4 bases, J shed 5 bases, and the junction held 16 bases outside the gene matches. As regards this clone: Its specificity is unknown.

Original processing notes: Junction-only sequences without quality scores came from ImmunoSEQ, so filtering differed. Sequenced by immunoSEQ multiplex PCR; TCRdb stores in-frame clones only, minus some. The V and J calls and clone size are taken from that table; D and trimming were inferred from the DNA. The data contain fewer than 800,000 clones, approximately 90% of them seen just once; the ten biggest clones take up approximately 25%. Sequenced: naive CD8+ T cells sorted from blood. This chain uses TRBV7-9 with TRBJ2-7; 8 positions agree with TRBD1. This receptor was obtained from a man younger than 45 in good health. CDR3 sequence: CASSSPIPTGDLNEQYF. The CDR3 DNA follows: TGTGCCAGCAGCTCCCCGATTCCGACAGGGGATCTCAACGAGCAGTACTTC. Supplemented by reference TRBV7-9 and TRBJ2-7, the full variable domain reads DTGVSQNPRHKITKRGQNVTFRCDPISEHNRLYWYRQTLGQGPEFLTYFQNEAQLEKSRLLSDRFSAERPKGSFSTLEIQRTEQGDSAMYLCASSSPIPTGDLNEQYFGPGTRLTVT.